The rows below give T cell receptor beta chains drawn from one sample of a study of metastatic and nonmetastatic thyroid tumors. TCRdb re-clonotyped the PCR reads via MiXCR. The table lists approximately 14,000 clones, more than 10% of them singletons. The sequencing sample was made of blood. These receptors all come from a female donor with papillary thyroid cancer or a benign thyroid nodule (not recorded which). Some clones in this sample may be carry-over from other donors' samples. Both conserved end residues are part of each CDR3. A D gene is named only where the DNA matches it firmly. Expanded clones are given a class, and other clones once, few, many or no size at all.

TRBV2	TRBJ2-7	few	TRBD1	CASSEGQGSPKQYF	TGTGCCAGCAGTGAAGGACAGGGGTCGCCTAAGCAGTACTTC
TRBV6-1	TRBJ2-5	many	.	CASSDMGPQETQYF	TGTGCCAGCAGTGACATGGGGCCCCAAGAGACCCAGTACTTC
TRBV9	TRBJ2-3	many	TRBD2	CASSVMSGAGAFGDTQYF	TGTGCCAGCAGCGTAATGAGTGGGGCGGGAGCGTTTGGCGATACGCAGTATTTT
TRBV5-4	TRBJ1-4	few	.	CASSLLSDEKLFF	TGTGCCAGCAGCTTGTTGAGTGATGAAAAACTGTTTTTT
TRBV6-4	TRBJ2-2	medium-sized	.	CASSDSETGELFF	TGTGCCAGCAGTGACAGCGAAACCGGGGAGCTGTTTTTT
TRBV24-1	TRBJ2-5	.	TRBD2	CATALAGGETQYF	TGTGCCACCGCTCTAGCGGGAGGGGAGACCCAGTACTTC
TRBV7-8	TRBJ2-7	many	.	CASSLVEVTYEQYF	TGTGCCAGCAGCTTAGTGGAGGTGACCTACGAGCAGTACTTC
TRBV18	TRBJ2-5	many	.	CASSPSTFQETQYF	TGTGCCAGCTCACCCTCGACGTTTCAAGAGACCCAGTACTTC
TRBV11-1	TRBJ1-1	many	.	CASSLVAGDEAFF	TGTGCCAGCAGCTTAGTTGCAGGGGATGAAGCTTTCTTT
TRBV12-3/TRBV12-4	TRBJ2-4	many	TRBD2	CASGEGLAKNIQYF	TGTGCCAGCGGGGAGGGATTAGCCAAAAACATTCAGTACTTC
TRBV18	TRBJ1-2	many	.	CASSPPEPGANGYTF	TGTGCCAGCTCACCACCCGAGCCAGGGGCGAATGGCTACACCTTC
TRBV28	TRBJ1-6	.	.	CASSTGPGNNSPLHF	TGTGCCAGCAGTACAGGGCCAGGAAATAATTCACCCCTCCACTTT
TRBV6-9	TRBJ2-7	few	.	CASSIEQYF	TGCGCCAGCAGCATCGAGCAGTACTTC
TRBV6-1	TRBJ2-7	few	.	CASSEADSSYEQYF	TGTGCCAGCAGTGAAGCGGACAGCTCCTACGAGCAGTACTTC
TRBV24-1	TRBJ2-1	.	TRBD2	CANSESSGRAMNEQFF	TGTGCCAACAGTGAATCTAGCGGAAGGGCCATGAATGAGCAGTTCTTC
TRBV6-1	TRBJ1-3	medium-sized	.	CASSESLQGGNTIYF	TGTGCCAGCAGTGAATCGTTACAGGGAGGAAACACCATATATTTT
TRBV20-1	TRBJ2-7	many	TRBD2	CSASLPTSGRTHEQYF	TGCAGTGCTAGCCTCCCCACTAGCGGGAGGACCCACGAGCAGTACTTC
TRBV6-1	TRBJ2-2	few	.	CASGGDAVSRSTGELFF	TGTGCCAGCGGCGGCGACGCTGTATCTCGAAGCACCGGGGAGCTGTTTTTT
TRBV15	TRBJ1-5	many	.	CATSRGQTYSNQPQHF	TGTGCCACCAGCAGAGGACAGACTTATAGCAATCAGCCCCAGCATTTT
TRBV7-9	TRBJ2-3	many	TRBD2	CASRNSGGGTDTQYF	TGTGCCAGCAGAAATAGCGGGGGCGGGACGGATACGCAGTATTTT
TRBV4-2	TRBJ2-1	many	TRBD2	CASSQGGLAGRNEQFF	TGTGCCAGCAGCCAAGGTGGGCTAGCGGGGAGGAATGAGCAGTTCTTC
TRBV27	TRBJ2-2	few	.	CASRERVAGELFF	TGTGCCAGCAGAGAAAGGGTAGCCGGGGAGCTGTTTTTT
TRBV12-3/TRBV12-4	TRBJ2-7	medium-sized	.	CASTHGPFYEQYF	TGTGCCAGCACGCATGGACCCTTCTACGAGCAGTACTTC
TRBV6-5	TRBJ2-1	many	TRBD2	CASSYGTITSYNEQFF	TGTGCCAGCAGTTATGGGACTATCACCTCCTACAATGAGCAGTTCTTC